This TCR beta chain comes out of a study of T-cell reconstitution after alpha-beta-depleted transplantation in children. Study results and caveats: High day-60 TCRbeta diversity in some patients came from surviving recipient T cells and thymic progenitors. At one year after transplant, newly produced T cells mostly accounted for T-cell counts and diversity. Expanded clones from the graft, numbering several hundred, reportedly supplied alpha-beta T cells about two months after transplant.

In this sample, this clonotype turned up a few times. Its antigen is currently unknown. In germline, CDR1 is DFQATT, CDR2 SNEGSKA (reference sequence). V lost 5 bases, J lost 6 bases, and 11 bases lay in between. CDR3 size: 12 residues. TCRbeta library preparation incorporated unique molecular identifiers. TCRdb re-called the PCR reads with MiXCR, one entry per CDR3 protein. This sample has around 500,000 distinct CDR3 sequences, with approximately 22% found just once. Sequencing used PBMCs, mostly from graft donor cells, obtained 360 days after TCRalphabeta/CD19-depleted stem cell transplant. The chain combines TRBV20-1 with TRBJ2-1; D remains ambiguous. This TCR derives from a boy under two years old who had a stem cell transplant for acute myeloid leukemia, so the T cells may come from the graft donor. The chain's CDR3 is CSASYGGNEQFF. CDR3 nucleotides: TGCAGTGCTTCCTACGGTGGCAATGAGCAGTTCTTC.